This entry lists 30 T cell receptor beta chains sequenced from one sample in a study of shared clonotypes between healthy human individuals. Method: immunoSEQ multiplex PCR; TCRdb's copy keeps in-frame clones and lacks some. Of a few million clones listed, approximately 90% are singletons. Input material: naive CD4+ T cells sorted from blood. Specified subset: CD45RA+ positively selected. The receptor source for this set is a man aged 18 to 35 in good health.

This chain links TRBV11-2 with TRBJ1-2; D perhaps matches TRBD1 (6 bases). Looked up from germline, CDR1 is SGHAT and CDR2 is FQNNGV. This CDR3 is 18 amino acids long. V was clipped by 6 bases and J by 5 bases, with 28 bases between them. The CDR3 sequence: CASRSGTKVTGQLYGYTF. In DNA form, the CDR3 reads TGTGCCAGCAGATCCGGGACCAAGGTAACGGGACAACTGTATGGCTACACCTTC.

Remarks on this clone: At the DNA level, this CDR3 is encoded by other sequences in the same sample as well. The V and J genes are TRBV9 and TRBJ1-5; D is unresolved. Germline loops: CDR1 SGDLS, CDR2 YYNGEE. V was trimmed by 1 base and J by 4 bases, leaving 6 bases between them. The CDR3 is 13 amino acids. The chain's CDR3 is CASSVSGNQPQHF. The CDR3 DNA reads TGTGCCAGCAGCGTATCTGGGAATCAGCCCCAGCATTTT.

The V gene is TRBV2, the J gene TRBJ1-5; TRBD1 matches at 11 bases. The V segment lost 5 bases and the J segment 6 bases; nucleotides outside the gene matches: 9. CDR3 length: 16 residues. Germline values: CDR1 SNHLY, CDR2 FYNNEI. The CDR3 loop reads CASSYLGGQGGQPQHF. Written as DNA, the CDR3 is TGTGCCAGCAGTTATCTTGGGGGACAGGGGGGTCAGCCCCAGCATTTT.

Comments on this clone: Other nucleotide sequences in the sample specify the same CDR3. The V and J genes are TRBV5-4 and TRBJ2-1; 9 positions match TRBD2. The CDR3 has 15 residues. V lost 4 bases to trimming and J lost 2 bases; unmatched junction nucleotides: 4. Germline V gene data show CDR1 as SGHNT and CDR2 as YYREEE (reference sequence). CDR3: CASSLTSGAYNEQFF. The DNA for the CDR3 is TGTGCCAGCAGCCTGACTAGCGGAGCCTACAATGAGCAGTTCTTC.

The V and J genes are TRBV19 and TRBJ1-5, with D maybe TRBD1 (5 bases). The CDR3 spans 15 residues. V was shortened by 8 bases and J by 6 bases, with 20 bases between the two germline ends. Germline CDR1 reads LNHDA; CDR2 reads SQIVND (reference sequence). CDR3 residues: CASVNTGGGSQPQHF. CDR3 sequence (DNA): TGTGCCAGTGTTAACACTGGGGGGGGGAGTCAGCCCCAGCATTTT.

This sequence joins TRBV4-1 and TRBJ1-1; 8 positions match TRBD1. Trimming took 1 base from V and 9 from J; bases not matched to a gene: 7. Germline CDR1 reads MGHRA; CDR2 reads YSYEKL. The CDR3 consists of 14 residues. In DNA, the CDR3 is TGCGCCAGCAGCCAAGGGGCAGGGGGCACCCAAGCTTTCTTT. The encoded protein is CASSQGAGGTQAFF.

This clone was recorded only once. The genes are TRBV5-6 and TRBJ1-6, with D perhaps matching TRBD1 (6 bases). CDR3 length: 14 residues. The V end was cut by 5 bases, the J end by 7 bases, with 13 bases between. Germline CDR1 is SGHDT and CDR2 is YYEEEE. CDR3 sequence reads: CASRQGRANSPLHF. The CDR3 nucleotides are TGTGCCAGCAGACAGGGACGGGCGAATTCACCCCTCCACTTT.

The rearrangement links TRBV29-1 to TRBJ2-7; D call uncertain. The V and J ends lost 1 base and 3 bases respectively, with 10 bases between them. The CDR3 is 13 residues long. CDR1 and CDR2 from the germline V gene are SQVTM and ANQGSEA. The CDR3 region has the DNA TGCAGCGTTGAAGCACAGACATACTACGAGCAGTACTTC. This codes for CSVEAQTYYEQYF.

The chain combines TRBV11-3 with TRBJ1-1, with 8 bases that match TRBD1. The CDR3 runs to 14 residues. V was clipped by 5 bases and J by 1 base; unmatched bases: 3. Germline assignment: CDR1 SGHNT and CDR2 YENEEA. The CDR3 nucleotides read TGTGCCAGCAGCACCGGGACAGGGAACACTGAAGCTTTCTTT. Translated, it gives CASSTGTGNTEAFF. Variable domain in full (rest from reference TRBV11-3 and TRBJ1-1): EAGVVQSPRYKIIEKKQPVAFWCNPISGHNTLYWYLQNLGQGPELLIRYENEEAVDDSQLPKDRFSAERLKGVDSTLKIQPAELGDSAVYLCASSTGTGNTEAFFGQGTRLTVV.

V is TRBV6-1 and J is TRBJ2-7; 8 bases fit TRBD1. After removal of 5 bases from V and 1 base from J, the junction contained 4 bases not matched to a gene. The CDR3 runs to 14 residues. The germline V gene encodes CDR1 MNHNS and CDR2 SASEGT. CDR3 sequence: CASSRGQVSYEQYF. The CDR3 DNA sequence: TGTGCCAGCAGTAGGGGACAGGTTTCCTACGAGCAGTACTTC.

The J gene is TRBJ1-4, the V gene TRBV6-5, with 9 bases aligning to TRBD1. The germline gives CDR1 MNHEY, CDR2 SVGAGI. The J segment lost 13 bases and the V segment lost 5 bases, leaving 8 bases of the junction unmatched. The CDR3 loop spans 13 amino acids. CDR3 region: CASSQPGQGSLFF. Written as DNA, the CDR3 is TGTGCCAGCAGTCAACCGGGACAGGGATCACTGTTTTTT.

This clone has more than one count but fewer than ten. The chain combines TRBV6-6 with TRBJ1-5; D is ambiguous. V was clipped by 6 bases and J by 1 base, with 10 bases between them. The length of the CDR3 is 14 residues. Germline values: CDR1 MNHNY, CDR2 SVGAGI (reference sequence). The CDR3 spells CASSETVSNQPQHF. The CDR3, as DNA: TGTGCCAGCAGCGAAACGGTCAGCAATCAGCCCCAGCATTTT.

The chain recombines TRBV18 with TRBJ2-7; D is uncertain. The CDR3 is 14 amino acids. Trimming shortened V by 4 bases and J by 2 bases, and 12 bases separated the two germline ends. Per germline, CDR1 KGHSH and CDR2 LQKENI. DNA of the CDR3: TGTGCCAGCTCACTCAGCAGCAGGACCTACGAGCAGTACTTC. It translates to CASSLSSRTYEQYF.

V usage is TRBV30 and J usage is TRBJ1-5; weak D call: TRBD1 (6 bases). CDR1 and CDR2 (germline): GTSNPN, SVGIG (reference sequence). Trimming shortened V by 4 bases and J by 3 bases, and 16 bases separated the two germline ends. This CDR3 has 15 amino acids. CDR3 protein: CAWNSNRGANQPQHF. The CDR3 nucleotides read TGTGCCTGGAACTCAAACCGGGGGGCCAATCAGCCCCAGCATTTT.

This clone was seen only once. V gene TRBV7-2 combines with J gene TRBJ2-1; D call uncertain. V lost 2 bases, J lost 6 bases, and 8 bases lay in between. The CDR3 loop spans 13 amino acids. Looked up from germline, CDR1 is SGHTA and CDR2 is FQGNSA. CDR3 residues: CASSLPLSNEQFF. CDR3 sequence (DNA): TGTGCCAGCAGCTTACCCTTGTCCAATGAGCAGTTCTTC.

The chain has TRBV18 and TRBJ1-1; D is perhaps TRBD1 (5 bases). This CDR3 has 15 residues. CDR1 is KGHSH, CDR2 LQKENI, per germline. Deletions cut 6 bases from V and 6 bases from J, with 20 bases between. CDR3 sequence: CASSVPGTGVAEAFF. The CDR3, as DNA: TGTGCCAGCTCCGTCCCCGGGACGGGGGTGGCTGAAGCTTTCTTT.

The CDR3 reads CASSRSSRGGAYNEQFF. DNA of the CDR3: TGTGCCAGCAGCCGCTCCTCCCGGGGTGGCGCCTACAATGAGCAGTTCTTC. This chain uses TRBV7-9 with TRBJ2-1; D is perhaps TRBD2 (5 bases). CDR1 and CDR2 from the germline V gene are SEHNR and FQNEAQ (reference sequence). The CDR3 length is 17 residues. Trimming removed 5 bases from V and 2 bases from J, with 19 bases in between. The whole variable domain, remainder taken from reference TRBV7-9 and TRBJ2-1, is DTGVSQNPRHKITKRGQNVTFRCDPISEHNRLYWYRQTLGQGPEFLTYFQNEAQLEKSRLLSDRFSAERPKGSFSTLEIQRTEQGDSAMYLCASSRSSRGGAYNEQFFGPGTRLTVL.

The chain couples TRBV5-1 to TRBJ2-5; the D is unclear. The CDR3 sequence is 14 residues long. Germline CDR1 is SGHRS and CDR2 is YFSETQ. Trimming took off 0 bases at V and 3 bases at J, with 9 bases between the two ends. The CDR3 DNA follows: TGCGCCAGCAGCTTGGGGGGTGATAAAGAGACCCAGTACTTC. Translating gives CASSLGGDKETQYF. Full variable domain (outside the CDR3, taken from reference TRBV5-1 and TRBJ2-5): KAGVTQTPRYLIKTRGQQVTLSCSPISGHRSVSWYQQTPGQGLQFLFEYFSETQRNKGNFPGRFSGRQFSNSRSEMNVSTLELGDSALYLCASSLGGDKETQYFGPGTRLLVL.

The chain links TRBV6-1 to TRBJ1-3; D gene uncertain. The V and J ends lost 2 bases and 7 bases respectively, with 15 bases between them. CDR1 and CDR2 (germline): MNHNS, SASEGT. The length of the CDR3 is 15 residues. The CDR3 coding sequence is TGTGCCAGCAGTGAATCGGGTCATCCCGGGAACACCATATATTTT. It encodes CASSESGHPGNTIYF.

This clone was observed once. This chain links TRBV10-2 with TRBJ2-1; 12 nucleotides align to TRBD2. The trim removed 3 bases at V and 16 bases at J, leaving 7 bases unmatched. The CDR3 covers 13 residues. Germline CDR1 WSHSY, CDR2 SAAADI. The CDR3 coding sequence is TGCGCCAGCAGTGATTCCCTAGCGGGAGGGTCTTTCTTC. Its translation is CASSDSLAGGSFF.

Comment on this clone: This may come from a read error, since a much larger clone is one base off. Other nucleotide sequences from this sample produce the same CDR3. J is TRBJ2-5 and V is TRBV7-3; the match to TRBD1 covers 7 bases. CDR3 length: 13 amino acids. Trimming cost V 3 bases and J 2 bases; bases outside gene matches: 0. Per the germline V gene, CDR1 is SGHTA and CDR2 is FQGTGA. This CDR3 reads CASSLGQQETQYF. The DNA for the CDR3 is TGTGCCAGCAGCTTGGGACAGCAAGAGACCCAGTACTTC.

This clone was seen only once. The J gene is TRBJ1-2, the V gene TRBV5-6, with 7 bases identical to TRBD1. Germline CDR1 is SGHDT and CDR2 is YYEEEE. V gave up 2 bases and J gave up 4 bases; unmatched junction bases: 5. The CDR3 spans 14 residues. Here the CDR3 DNA reads TGTGCCAGCAGCTTAGACAGGGTCAGCTATGGCTACACCTTC. It specifies CASSLDRVSYGYTF.

V usage is TRBV6-5 and J usage is TRBJ1-5; D gene ambiguous. CDR1 is MNHEY, CDR2 SVGAGI, per germline. CDR3 length equals 15 residues. V was shortened by 5 bases and J by 5 bases, with 16 bases between the two germline ends. DNA of the CDR3: TGTGCCAGCAGTCCCGGGCGCATAACCTATCAGCCCCAGCATTTT. It translates to CASSPGRITYQPQHF.

The V and J genes are TRBV20-1 and TRBJ2-3; the match to TRBD2 covers 8 bases. Germline V gives CDR1 DFQATT, CDR2 SNEGSKA (reference sequence). This CDR3 is built from 11 residues. In DNA form, the CDR3 reads TGCAGCAGACGCGGGGGGAATACGCAGTATTTT. Its translation: CSRRGGNTQYF.

DNA for the CDR3: TGTGCCAGCAGCAATCCCCGAGGGGTTGGGCCGAAGAGGAGCGGGGGGGTGTCGGTGGAGACCCAGTACTTC. Encoded protein: CASSNPRGVGPKRSGGVSVETQYF. This sequence joins TRBV21-1 and TRBJ2-5; TRBD2, the table's D call, lacks a check against the DNA. TRBV21-1 is a documented pseudogene. This CDR3 has 24 amino acids.

Concerning this clone: Other DNA sequences from this sample encode an identical CDR3 as well. This chain links TRBV5-1 with TRBJ1-2, with a weak D call TRBD1 (5 bases). V lost 5 bases and J lost 4, with 12 bases in between. The germline CDR1 and CDR2 sequences are SGHRS and YFSETQ. The CDR3 covers 13 residues. Written as DNA, the CDR3 is TGCGCCAGCAGTCTAGGGGAGGGCTATGGCTACACCTTC. As protein: CASSLGEGYGYTF.

The chain links TRBV4-3 to TRBJ1-6; D gene ambiguous. V dropped 1 base and J dropped 11 bases, with 3 bases sitting between them. The CDR3 is 11 residues long. Germline loops: CDR1 LGHNA, CDR2 YSLEER. The CDR3 region is CASSQGTPLHF. CDR3 DNA: TGCGCCAGCAGCCAAGGGACACCCCTCCACTTT.

J is TRBJ2-3 and V is TRBV15; D perhaps matches TRBD1 (5 bases). CDR1 is LNHNV, CDR2 YYDKDF, per germline (reference sequence). The CDR3 loop spans 16 amino acids. The germline V and J ends were trimmed by 0 bases and 2 bases, with 12 bases remaining between them. The CDR3: CATSRDHLGPTDTQYF. CDR3 nucleotide sequence: TGTGCCACCAGCAGAGATCATCTGGGGCCCACAGATACGCAGTATTTT.

The rearrangement joins TRBV6-5 to TRBJ1-6; no reliable D call. CDR1 is MNHEY, CDR2 SVGAGI, per germline. The CDR3 runs 13 residues. Trimming pared 2 bases from V and 7 bases from J, leaving 6 bases between. The CDR3 bases are TGTGCCAGCAGTTACCTGAACAATTCACCCCTCCACTTT. Its translation: CASSYLNNSPLHF.

The rearrangement uses TRBV15 and TRBJ1-5; D remains unclear. The length of the CDR3 is 16 residues. Germline V gene data show CDR1 as LNHNV and CDR2 as YYDKDF (reference sequence). Trimming stripped 1 base from V and 1 base from J, with 11 bases between. The CDR3, as DNA: TGTGCCACCAGCAGAGCTCGGACCGACAGCAATCAGCCCCAGCATTTT. It specifies CATSRARTDSNQPQHF.